This T cell receptor (beta chain) was sequenced in a study of Ad26.COV2.S vaccination and SARS-CoV-2 variants. General observations from the study: Vaccine recipients showed a spike-specific TCR breadth that was higher than in placebo recipients. Possible underestimation of total T cell responses by the TCR breadth and depth analyses was noted. Reportedly, spike-specific CD8+ and CD4+ T cell responses achieved substantial breadth once vaccination had taken place. Vaccine and placebo recipients had similar non-spike TCR breadth.

Generated by immunoSEQ multiplex PCR, the TCRdb table keeps only in-frame clones and is missing some. The repertoire has around 140,000 clones, just over 85% of them found once; the top ten carry 4% to 6%. A remark on this clone: Its antigen is currently unknown.

The trim removed 8 bases at V and 7 bases at J, leaving 7 bases unmatched. The CDR3 covers 15 residues. CDR1 is MDHEN, CDR2 SYDVKM, per germline. The chain combines TRBV28 with TRBJ1-6; 11 nucleotides match TRBD1. The receptor comes from a human donor who had recovered from COVID-19. The sequenced sample was peripheral blood, obtained after recovery from COVID-19. The CDR3 nucleotides are TGTGCCAGCTCGGACAGGGGGCACGGGAATTCACCCCTCCACTTT. It encodes CASSDRGHGNSPLHF.